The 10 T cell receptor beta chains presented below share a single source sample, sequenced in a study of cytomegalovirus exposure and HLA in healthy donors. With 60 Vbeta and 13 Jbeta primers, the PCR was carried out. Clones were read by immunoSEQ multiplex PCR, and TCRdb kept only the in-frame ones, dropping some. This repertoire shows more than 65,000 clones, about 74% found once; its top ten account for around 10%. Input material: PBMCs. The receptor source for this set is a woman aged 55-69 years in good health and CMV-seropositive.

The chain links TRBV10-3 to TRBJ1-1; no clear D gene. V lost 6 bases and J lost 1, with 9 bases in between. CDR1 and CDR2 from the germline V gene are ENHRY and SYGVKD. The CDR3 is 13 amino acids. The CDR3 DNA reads TGTGCCATCAGAGGAGATCAGAACACTGAAGCTTTCTTT. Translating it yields CAIRGDQNTEAFF.

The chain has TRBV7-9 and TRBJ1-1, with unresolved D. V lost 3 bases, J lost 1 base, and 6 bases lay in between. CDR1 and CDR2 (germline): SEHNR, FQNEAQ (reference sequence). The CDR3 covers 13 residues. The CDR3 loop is CASSFSGNTEAFF. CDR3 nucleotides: TGTGCCAGCAGCTTTTCGGGGAACACTGAAGCTTTCTTT.

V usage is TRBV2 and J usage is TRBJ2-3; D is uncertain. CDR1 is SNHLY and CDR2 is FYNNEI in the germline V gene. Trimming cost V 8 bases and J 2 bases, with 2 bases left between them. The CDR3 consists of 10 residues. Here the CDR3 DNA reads TGTGCCAGCCTCACAGATACGCAGTATTTT. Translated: CASLTDTQYF.

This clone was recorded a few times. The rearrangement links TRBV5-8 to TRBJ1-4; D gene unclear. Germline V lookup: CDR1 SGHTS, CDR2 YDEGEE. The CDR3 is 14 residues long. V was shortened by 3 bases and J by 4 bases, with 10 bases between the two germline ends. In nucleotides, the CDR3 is TGTGCCAGCAGCTCCCCCGAGATTAATGAAAAACTGTTTTTT. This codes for CASSSPEINEKLFF.

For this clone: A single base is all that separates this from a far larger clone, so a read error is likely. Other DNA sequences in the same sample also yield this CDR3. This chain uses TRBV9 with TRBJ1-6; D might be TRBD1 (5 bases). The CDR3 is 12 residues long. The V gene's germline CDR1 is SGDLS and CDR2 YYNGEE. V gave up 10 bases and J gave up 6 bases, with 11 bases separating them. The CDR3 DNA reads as TGTGCCTGCGGGGCGCCTAATTCACCCCTCCACTTT. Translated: CACGAPNSPLHF.

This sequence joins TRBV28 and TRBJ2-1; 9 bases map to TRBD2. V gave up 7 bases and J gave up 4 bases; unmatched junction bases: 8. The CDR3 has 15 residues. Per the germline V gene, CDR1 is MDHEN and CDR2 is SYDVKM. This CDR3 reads CASTPRLAEYNEQFF. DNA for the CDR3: TGTGCCAGCACCCCAAGACTAGCGGAATACAATGAGCAGTTCTTC.

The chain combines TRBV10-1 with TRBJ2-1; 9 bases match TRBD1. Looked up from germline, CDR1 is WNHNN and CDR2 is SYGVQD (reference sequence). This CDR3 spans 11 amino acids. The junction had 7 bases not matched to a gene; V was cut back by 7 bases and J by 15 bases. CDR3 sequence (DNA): TGCGCCAGCACAGGCGGGACAGGGCGGTTCTTC. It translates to CASTGGTGRFF.

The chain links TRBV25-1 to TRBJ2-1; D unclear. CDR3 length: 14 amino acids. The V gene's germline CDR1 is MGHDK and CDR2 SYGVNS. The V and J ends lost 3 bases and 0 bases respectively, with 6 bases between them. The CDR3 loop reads CASSDPSSYNEQFF. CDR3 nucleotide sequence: TGTGCCAGCAGTGACCCGAGCTCCTACAATGAGCAGTTCTTC.

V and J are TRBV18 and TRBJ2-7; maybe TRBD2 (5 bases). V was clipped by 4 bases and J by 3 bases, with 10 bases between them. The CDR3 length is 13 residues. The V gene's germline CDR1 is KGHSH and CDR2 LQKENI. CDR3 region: CASSLGLLYEQYF. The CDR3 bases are TGTGCCAGCTCACTAGGACTCCTCTACGAGCAGTACTTC. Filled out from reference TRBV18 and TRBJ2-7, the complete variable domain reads NAGVMQNPRHLVRRRGQEARLRCSPMKGHSHVYWYRQLPEEGLKFMVYLQKENIIDESGMPKERFSAEFPKEGPSILRIQQVVRGDSAAYFCASSLGLLYEQYFGPGTRLTVT.

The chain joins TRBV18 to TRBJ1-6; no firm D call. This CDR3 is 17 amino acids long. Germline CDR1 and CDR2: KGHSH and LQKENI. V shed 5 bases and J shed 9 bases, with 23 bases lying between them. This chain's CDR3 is CASSSNLKGSGSSPLHF. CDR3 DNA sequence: TGTGCCAGCTCATCCAACCTTAAAGGGAGCGGGAGTTCACCCCTCCACTTT.